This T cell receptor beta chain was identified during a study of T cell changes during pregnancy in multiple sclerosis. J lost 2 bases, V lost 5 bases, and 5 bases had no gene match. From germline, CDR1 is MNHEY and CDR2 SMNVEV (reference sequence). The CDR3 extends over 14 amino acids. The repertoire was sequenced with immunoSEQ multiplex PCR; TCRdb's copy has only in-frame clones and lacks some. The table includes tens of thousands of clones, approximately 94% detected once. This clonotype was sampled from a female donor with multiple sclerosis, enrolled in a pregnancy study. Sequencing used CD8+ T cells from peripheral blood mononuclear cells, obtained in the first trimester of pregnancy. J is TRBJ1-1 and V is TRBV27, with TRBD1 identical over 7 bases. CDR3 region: CASSPGQINTEAFF. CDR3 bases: TGTGCCAGCAGTCCGGGACAGATAAACACTGAAGCTTTCTTT.